Presented here are 21 T cell receptor beta chains from one specimen sequenced in a study of blood T cell repertoires in COVID-19 (dated by TCRdb to 2018 to 2020). The library was made by the immunoSEQ multiplex PCR assay. In its TCRdb copy, this immuneACCESS table keeps in-frame sequences only and misses some clones. Where compared with another copy, unresolved V genes explain less than half of these, and the others have no known cause. A total of roughly 200,000 clones appear in this sample, 85% of them only once. The top ten clones comprise 6.2% of the sample. The sequencing sample was made of PBMCs or T cells enriched from blood (not recorded which). These receptors originate from a middle-aged man who had recovered from COVID-19.

The chain recombines TRBV28 with TRBJ1-5, with TRBD1 identical over 7 bases. Germline V CDR1 and CDR2: MDHEN, SYDVKM. The CDR3 loop spans 15 amino acids. The junction had 12 bases not matched to a gene; V was cut back by 6 bases and J by 7 bases. CDR3 sequence: CASRSPDREGQPQHF. The CDR3, as DNA: TGTGCCAGCAGGAGCCCCGACAGGGAAGGCCAGCCCCAGCATTTT.

This sequence joins TRBV5-1 and TRBJ1-2; TRBD1 agrees at 7 bases. The V and J ends lost 4 bases and 7 bases, in that order; junction bases with no gene match: 4. Germline lookup yields CDR1 SGHRS and CDR2 YFSETQ. This CDR3 is built from 12 residues. The chain's CDR3 is CASSGAGGGYTF. In DNA form, the CDR3 reads TGCGCCAGCAGCGGGGCAGGGGGTGGCTACACCTTC.

This rearrangement joins TRBV19 to TRBJ1-5; 8 bases align to TRBD1. This CDR3 comprises 19 residues. V lost 6 bases, J lost 1 base, and 17 bases stayed unmatched. Germline loops: CDR1 LNHDA, CDR2 SQIVND (reference sequence). CDR3 amino acids: CASRGTQGVNSKSNQPQHF. The CDR3 DNA follows: TGTGCCAGTAGAGGGACACAGGGGGTGAATTCGAAAAGCAATCAGCCCCAGCATTTT.

The V call is TRBV4-2, the J call TRBJ2-7; D remains unclear. The germline CDR1 and CDR2 sequences are LGHNA and YNFKEQ. Trimming took off 0 bases at V and 4 bases at J, with 7 bases between the two ends. The CDR3 length is 13 residues. The DNA for the CDR3 is TGTGCCAGCAGCCAAGATCTACGTTACGAGCAGTACTTC. Its protein is CASSQDLRYEQYF.

Only one count was recorded for this clone. The V and J genes are TRBV20-1 and TRBJ1-4; the D is unclear. CDR3 length: 11 amino acids. The germline V gene encodes CDR1 DFQATT and CDR2 SNEGSKA (reference sequence). Trimming shortened V by 8 bases and J by 8 bases, and 12 bases separated the two germline ends. This chain's CDR3 is CSISPREKLFF. Here the CDR3 DNA reads TGCAGTATCTCGCCGCGGGAAAAACTGTTTTTT.

The rearrangement links TRBV5-1 to TRBJ1-5; no definite D call. The length of the CDR3 is 14 residues. Germline CDR1 SGHRS, CDR2 YFSETQ. Between the trimmed V and J ends, which lost 4 bases and 4 bases, there was a span of 12 bases. CDR3 DNA sequence: TGCGCCAGCAGCCGGTCAGGTAATAATCAGCCCCAGCATTTT. Amino acid sequence: CASSRSGNNQPQHF.

The rearrangement joins TRBV11-2 to TRBJ2-5; 9 bases are shared with TRBD2. V dropped 5 bases and J dropped 5; count of bases not matched to a gene: 9. The V gene's germline CDR1 is SGHAT and CDR2 FQNNGV. The CDR3 runs 15 residues. CDR3 region: CASSPGASGGETQYF. In DNA form, the CDR3 reads TGTGCCAGCAGCCCAGGGGCAAGCGGGGGGGAGACCCAGTACTTC.

V usage is TRBV9 and J usage is TRBJ2-1; no definite D call. The CDR3 has 14 residues. V was cut by 0 bases and J by 4 bases, with 8 bases left in between. CDR1 and CDR2 from the germline V gene are SGDLS and YYNGEE. The CDR3 reads CASSVDSKYNEQFF. The CDR3 region has the DNA TGTGCCAGCAGCGTAGACAGCAAGTACAATGAGCAGTTCTTC.

The V call is TRBV14, the J call TRBJ1-6, with D tentatively TRBD1 (5 bases). V was clipped by 1 base and J by 9 bases, with 13 bases between them. Looked up from germline, CDR1 is SGHDN and CDR2 is FVKESK. The CDR3 runs to 15 residues. The CDR3 bases are TGTGCCAGCAGCCAAGTCACCGGGAGGGGTTCACCCCTCCACTTT. Amino acids: CASSQVTGRGSPLHF.

This clone appeared once. V and J are TRBV27 and TRBJ2-7; perhaps TRBD1 as D (6 bases). The CDR3 contains 14 residues. The ends were cut back, 3 bases at V and 4 bases at J, with 13 bases in the middle. Germline V gives CDR1 MNHEY, CDR2 SMNVEV (reference sequence). CDR3 sequence reads: CASSFQQGIYEQYF. Here the CDR3 DNA reads TGTGCCAGCAGTTTTCAACAGGGAATATACGAGCAGTACTTC.

This clone was seen just once. The CDR3 loop reads CATSDLWAAFPAGYTF. As DNA, the CDR3 is TGTGCCACCAGTGATTTATGGGCCGCTTTCCCTGCGGGCTACACCTTC. J is TRBJ1-2 and V is TRBV24-1; D uncertain. The germline V and J ends were trimmed by 1 base and 8 bases, with 19 bases remaining between them. Germline V gives CDR1 KGHDR, CDR2 SFDVKD. The CDR3 spans 16 residues.

This clone was recorded once. V gene TRBV5-1 combines with J gene TRBJ1-1; TRBD1 aligns across 7 bases. The CDR3 length is 13 residues. Germline loops: CDR1 SGHRS, CDR2 YFSETQ. The V gene end was trimmed by 3 bases and the J gene end by 7 bases; junction bases not matched to a gene: 6. The CDR3 bases are TGCGCCAGCAGCTGGAGCAGGGGGGTTGAAGCTTTCTTT. This encodes CASSWSRGVEAFF.

The rearrangement links TRBV25-1 to TRBJ2-7; tentatively, D is TRBD1 (6 bases). The CDR3 is 16 amino acids. Germline CDR1 reads MGHDK; CDR2 reads SYGVNS. The V end lost 5 bases, the J end lost 0 bases, and 17 bases lay between the germline ends. The CDR3 protein is CASSPYGTLNSYEQYF. Written as DNA, the CDR3 is TGTGCCAGCAGTCCTTACGGGACACTGAACTCCTACGAGCAGTACTTC.

This clone came up once. The CDR3 DNA reads as TGTGCCAGCAGCAAAGGGGGCGCGTCTAGCGTTCGCACAGATACGCAGTATTTT. Translating it yields CASSKGGASSVRTDTQYF. J is TRBJ2-3 and V is TRBV21-1; the tabulated D call, TRBD2, remains unverified against the DNA. TRBV21-1 is assigned pseudogene status. The CDR3 has 18 residues.

J is TRBJ1-1 and V is TRBV12-3 or TRBV12-4; D uncertain. Trimming removed 6 bases at V and 0 bases at J, with 5 bases between. This CDR3 has 12 residues. CDR3: CASRRVNTEAFF. The CDR3 DNA follows: TGTGCCAGCAGGCGGGTGAACACTGAAGCTTTCTTT.

Here the CDR3 DNA reads TGTGCCAGTGCCAGGGGTTCGAGCAATCAGCCCCAGCATTTT. This translates into CASARGSSNQPQHF. The V gene is TRBV27, the J gene TRBJ1-5, with D perhaps matching TRBD1 (6 bases). The CDR3 is 14 amino acids. Per germline, CDR1 MNHEY and CDR2 SMNVEV (reference sequence). With 9 bases removed from V and 1 base from J, the gap between germline ends came to 13 bases.

CDR3 sequence (DNA): TGTGCCAGCAAGGCAGGACAGATCACAGATACGCAGTATTTT. Translating gives CASKAGQITDTQYF. The chain uses TRBV9 and TRBJ2-3; the D gene is possibly TRBD1 (6 bases). The CDR3 consists of 14 residues. With 6 bases removed from V and 2 bases from J, the gap between germline ends came to 13 bases. The germline gives CDR1 SGDLS, CDR2 YYNGEE.

V and J are TRBV5-1 and TRBJ2-2; a weak D match, TRBD1 (6 bases). Trimming stripped 4 bases from V and 13 bases from J, with 14 bases between. Germline V gene data show CDR1 as SGHRS and CDR2 as YFSETQ. This CDR3 is 12 amino acids long. The CDR3 DNA sequence: TGCGCCAGCAGCGCACAGGGTATAGGGCTGTTTTTT. As protein: CASSAQGIGLFF. Drawing the rest from reference TRBV5-1 and TRBJ2-2, the complete variable domain is KAGVTQTPRYLIKTRGQQVTLSCSPISGHRSVSWYQQTPGQGLQFLFEYFSETQRNKGNFPGRFSGRQFSNSRSEMNVSTLELGDSALYLCASSAQGIGLFFGEGSRLTVL.

The chain has TRBV9 and TRBJ1-1; 9 bases are a match to TRBD1. Trimming took 0 bases from V and 5 from J; bases not matched to a gene: 5. This CDR3 contains 15 residues. The germline gives CDR1 SGDLS, CDR2 YYNGEE. Here the CDR3 DNA reads TGTGCCAGCAGCGTAGGGGACAGGGAAGCAACTGAAGCTTTCTTT. This translates into CASSVGDREATEAFF.

V and J are TRBV28 and TRBJ2-3, with D tentatively TRBD2 (5 bases). Germline V gene sequence: CDR1 MDHEN, CDR2 SYDVKM. Trimming took off 5 bases at V and 0 bases at J, with 12 bases between the two ends. The CDR3 spans 15 residues. The CDR3 sequence is CASSPPGISTDTQYF. CDR3 DNA: TGTGCCAGCAGTCCCCCGGGGATAAGCACAGATACGCAGTATTTT. Supplemented by reference TRBV28 and TRBJ2-3, the full variable domain reads DVKVTQSSRYLVKRTGEKVFLECVQDMDHENMFWYRQDPGLGLRLIYFSYDVKMKEKGDIPEGYSVSREKKERFSLILESASTNQTSMYLCASSPPGISTDTQYFGPGTRLTVL.

This chain uses TRBV29-1 with TRBJ2-1, with 12 bases identical to TRBD2. CDR3 length: 14 residues. The germline V gene has CDR1 SQVTM and CDR2 ANQGSEA. V dropped 5 bases and J dropped 7; count of bases not matched to a gene: 6. The CDR3 region is CSVRLAGGLNEQFF. CDR3 coding DNA: TGCAGCGTTAGGCTAGCGGGGGGGTTGAATGAGCAGTTCTTC.